What follows are 16 T cell receptor beta chains derived from one specimen sequenced in a study of blood T cells in healthy people across ages. For the second PCR, which ran for 7 to 11 cycles, a sample-barcoded 5' primer and a J-beta primer mix were used. TCRdb fed the 5' RACE reads into MiXCR, producing one record per CDR3 protein. The data hold nearly 800,000 distinct CDR3 sequences, with 20% to 30% observed a single time. These same data were also listed under a study on T cells of mothers and their children.

The specimen was blood. These receptors were collected from a boy aged 5-17 years in good health.

The chain combines TRBV21-1 with TRBJ1-4. TRBV21-1 is a pseudogene locus. The CDR3 totals 15 residues. The CDR3 loop is CASSKEDGRMKKLFF. The CDR3 DNA reads TGTGCCAGCAGCAAAGAGGACGGGAGGATGAAAAAACTGTTTTTT.

The chain uses TRBV7-2 and TRBJ1-5, with D unresolved. The germline V gene has CDR1 SGHTA and CDR2 FQGNSA. There are 14 residues in the CDR3. With 0 bases removed from V and 5 bases from J, the gap between germline ends came to 8 bases. The CDR3 DNA is TGTGCCAGCAGCTTAGCCTCGGGAGATCAGCCCCAGCATTTT. Translated: CASSLASGDQPQHF. Complete variable domain (other parts from reference TRBV7-2 and TRBJ1-5): GAGVSQSPSNKVTEKGKDVELRCDPISGHTALYWYRQSLGQGLEFLIYFQGNSAPDKSGLPSDRFSAERTGGSVSTLTIQRTQQEDSAVYLCASSLASGDQPQHFGDGTRLSIL.

Regarding this clonotype: The germline gene is not matched at one end of the junction; a read error may be the cause. This chain connects TRBV4-3 to TRBJ1-4; TRBD1 matches 7 bases. Germline V CDR1 and CDR2: LGHNA, YSLEER. The CDR3 is 15 amino acids. CDR3 sequence (DNA): TGCGCCAGCAGCCCCGGGACAGTCCGAAATGAAGAACTGTTTTTT. It is translated as CASSPGTVRNEELFF.

There are a few counts of this clonotype. V is TRBV27 and J is TRBJ2-7; 8 bases are shared with TRBD1. The CDR3 is 14 amino acids. CDR1 is MNHEY and CDR2 is SMNVEV in the germline V gene (reference sequence). V gave up 7 bases and J gave up 2 bases; unmatched junction bases: 7. The CDR3 spells CASIDRGPPYEQYF. CDR3 nucleotides: TGTGCCAGCATTGACAGGGGACCTCCCTACGAGCAGTACTTC.

The J gene is TRBJ2-4, the V gene TRBV28; 8 nucleotides line up with TRBD2. There are 14 residues in the CDR3. V dropped 6 bases and J dropped 7; count of bases not matched to a gene: 8. Germline V gene data show CDR1 as MDHEN and CDR2 as SYDVKM. The CDR3 bases are TGTGCCAGCAGCGGACACACGGGAGGGAACATTCAGTACTTC. Amino acids: CASSGHTGGNIQYF.

The table lists this clonotype with a few counts. The chain uses TRBV9 and TRBJ2-2; D may correspond to TRBD1 or TRBD2 (5 bases each). The germline CDR1 and CDR2 sequences are SGDLS and YYNGEE. Trimming removed 4 bases at V and 2 bases at J, with 15 bases between. The CDR3 is 16 amino acids. The CDR3 DNA is TGTGCCAGCAGCTCCTCCGGGACCCTTAACACCGGGGAGCTGTTTTTT. Its protein is CASSSSGTLNTGELFF.

The sample holds a few counts of this clonotype. The chain uses TRBV18 and TRBJ2-5, with D uncertain. The DNA end is a closer match to TRBJ2-1, so the J assignment may be wrong. Germline CDR1 KGHSH, CDR2 LQKENI. The CDR3 extends over 15 amino acids. CDR3 nucleotides: TGTGCCAGCTCACCACTCTCCGGCGCCTACAATGAGCAGTTCTTC. This sequence encodes CASSPLSGAYNEQFF.

This clonotype was recorded a few times. The V gene is TRBV28, the J gene TRBJ1-2; D might be TRBD1 (6 bases). Per germline, CDR1 MDHEN and CDR2 SYDVKM. The CDR3 length is 14 residues. Trimming left V 5 bases short and J 4 bases short, with 14 bases between. The CDR3 nucleotides read TGTGCCAGCAGTCAGGGGACTTATTCCTATGGCTACACCTTC. Protein sequence: CASSQGTYSYGYTF.

This clonotype was seen more than once but under ten times. The J gene is TRBJ2-7, the V gene TRBV14; D might be TRBD1 (6 bases). The germline V gene encodes CDR1 SGHDN and CDR2 FVKESK. The CDR3 has 17 amino acids. Trimming pared 3 bases from V and 4 bases from J, leaving 22 bases between. CDR3 DNA: TGTGCCAGCAGCCATGATCCAGGACAGAAAAGGTTTTACGAGCAGTACTTC. Translation: CASSHDPGQKRFYEQYF. Full variable domain (remainder filled in from reference TRBV14 and TRBJ2-7): EAGVTQFPSHSVIEKGQTVTLRCDPISGHDNLYWYRRVMGKEIKFLLHFVKESKQDESGMPNNRFLAERTGGTYSTLKVQPAELEDSGVYFCASSHDPGQKRFYEQYFGPGTRLTVT.

This sequence joins TRBV20-1 and TRBJ2-3, with D maybe TRBD1 (6 bases). The CDR3 loop spans 15 amino acids. Germline-derived CDR1 and CDR2 are DFQATT and SNEGSKA (reference sequence). Trimming left V 1 base short and J 0 bases short, with 11 bases between. The CDR3 nucleotides are TGCAGTGCTAGAGGGAGGACAGTCAGCACAGATACGCAGTATTTT. It yields the protein CSARGRTVSTDTQYF.

This clonotype occurred a few times. At one end the junction does not follow the germline gene, possibly because of a read error. The V and J genes are TRBV20-1 and TRBJ1-2; perhaps TRBD1 as D (5 bases). Germline CDR1 DFQATT, CDR2 SNEGSKA (reference sequence). This CDR3 comprises 14 residues. The DNA of the CDR3 is TGCGGTGCTAGAGATGAGCAGGGTCGGAATGGCTACACCTTC. Its protein product is CGARDEQGRNGYTF.

This rearrangement joins TRBV29-1 to TRBJ2-7; no clear D gene. Trimming took off 6 bases at V and 5 bases at J, with 17 bases between the two ends. In germline, CDR1 is SQVTM, CDR2 ANQGSEA. The CDR3 is made up of 13 amino acids. The CDR3 nucleotides read TGCAGCGTGATCCCCAGGCGGAGCAACGAGCAGTACTTC. It encodes CSVIPRRSNEQYF.

This clonotype appeared a few times. V gene TRBV29-1 combines with J gene TRBJ2-5; 8 positions agree with TRBD2. The length of the CDR3 is 13 residues. Germline V gene sequence: CDR1 SQVTM, CDR2 ANQGSEA. The ends lost 4 bases at V and 4 bases at J; junction bases unmatched: 5. CDR3 nucleotide sequence: TGCAGCGTTGGAGGCCTAGCGGGAGAGACCCAGTACTTC. Residues: CSVGGLAGETQYF.

The V call is TRBV30, the J call TRBJ1-6, with TRBD1 as a possible D gene (5 bases). This CDR3 contains 15 residues. The V end was cut by 0 bases, the J end by 3 bases, with 9 bases between. The germline V gene encodes CDR1 GTSNPN and CDR2 SVGIG (reference sequence). The CDR3 nucleotides are TGTGCCTGGAGTGTAGGGGCCCACTATAATTCACCCCTCCACTTT. Protein sequence: CAWSVGAHYNSPLHF. Variable domain in full (rest from reference TRBV30 and TRBJ1-6): SQTIHQWPATLVQPVGSPLSLECTVEGTSNPNLYWYRQAAGRGLQLLFYSVGIGQISSEVPQNLSASRPQDRQFILSSKKLLLSDSGFYLCAWSVGAHYNSPLHFGNGTRLTVT.

V usage is TRBV6-1 and J usage is TRBJ1-1; D remains ambiguous. The V gene lost 7 bases and the J gene lost 0 bases, with 9 bases spanning the gap. This CDR3 is 13 amino acids long. Per germline, CDR1 MNHNS and CDR2 SASEGT. The CDR3 sequence is CASNTAMNTEAFF. DNA for the CDR3: TGTGCCAGCAATACAGCGATGAACACTGAAGCTTTCTTT.

The chain employs TRBV11-3 and TRBJ2-4; no clear D. The CDR3 sequence is 16 residues long. Germline V gives CDR1 SGHNT, CDR2 YENEEA. Trimming removed 4 bases from V and 0 bases from J, with 13 bases in between. Here the CDR3 DNA reads TGTGCCAGCAGCTCAGGCCCGAGTCTAGCCAAAAACATTCAGTACTTC. It codes for CASSSGPSLAKNIQYF.